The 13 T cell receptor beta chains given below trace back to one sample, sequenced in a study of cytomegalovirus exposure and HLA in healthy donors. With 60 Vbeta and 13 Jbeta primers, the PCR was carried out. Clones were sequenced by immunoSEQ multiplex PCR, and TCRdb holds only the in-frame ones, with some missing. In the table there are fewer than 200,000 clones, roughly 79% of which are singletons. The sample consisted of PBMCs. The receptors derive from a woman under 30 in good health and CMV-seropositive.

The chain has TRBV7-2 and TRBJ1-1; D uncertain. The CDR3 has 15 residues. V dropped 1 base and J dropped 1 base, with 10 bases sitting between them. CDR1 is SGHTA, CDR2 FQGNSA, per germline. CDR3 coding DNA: TGTGCCAGCAGCTTAGAGGGAGTACCGAACACTGAAGCTTTCTTT. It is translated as CASSLEGVPNTEAFF.

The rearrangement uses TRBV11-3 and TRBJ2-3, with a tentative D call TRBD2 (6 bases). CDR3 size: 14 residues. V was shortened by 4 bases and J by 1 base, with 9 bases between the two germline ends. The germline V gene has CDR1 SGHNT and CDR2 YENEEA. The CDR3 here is CASSSGGGTDTQYF. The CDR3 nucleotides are TGTGCCAGCAGCTCAGGCGGGGGCACAGATACGCAGTATTTT.

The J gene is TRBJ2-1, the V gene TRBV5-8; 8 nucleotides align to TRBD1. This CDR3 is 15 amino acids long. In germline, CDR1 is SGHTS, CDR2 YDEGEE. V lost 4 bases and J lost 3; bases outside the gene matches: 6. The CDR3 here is CASSLGQGLYNEQFF. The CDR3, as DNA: TGTGCCAGCAGCCTCGGACAGGGACTCTACAATGAGCAGTTCTTC. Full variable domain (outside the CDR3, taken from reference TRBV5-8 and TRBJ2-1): EAGVTQSPTHLIKTRGQQATLRCSPISGHTSVYWYQQALGLGLQFLLWYDEGEERNRGNFPPRFSGRQFPNYSSELNVNALELEDSALYLCASSLGQGLYNEQFFGPGTRLTVL.

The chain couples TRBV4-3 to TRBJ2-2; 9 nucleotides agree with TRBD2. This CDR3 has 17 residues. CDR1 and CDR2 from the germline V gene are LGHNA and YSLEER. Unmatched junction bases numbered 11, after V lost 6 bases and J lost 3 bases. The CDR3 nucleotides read TGCGCCAGCAGTCGTCTCGCGGCGGGGGGGTACACCGGGGAGCTGTTTTTT. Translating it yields CASSRLAAGGYTGELFF.

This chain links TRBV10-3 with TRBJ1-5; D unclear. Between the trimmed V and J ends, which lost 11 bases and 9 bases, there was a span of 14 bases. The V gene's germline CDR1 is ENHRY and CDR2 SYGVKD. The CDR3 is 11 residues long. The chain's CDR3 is CAVGAGAPQHF. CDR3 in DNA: TGTGCCGTGGGAGCGGGAGCGCCCCAGCATTTT.

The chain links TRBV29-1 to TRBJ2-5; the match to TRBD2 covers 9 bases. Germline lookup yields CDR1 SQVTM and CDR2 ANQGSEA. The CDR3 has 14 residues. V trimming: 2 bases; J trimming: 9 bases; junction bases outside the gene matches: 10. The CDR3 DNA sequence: TGCAGCGTTGAAAACATGCGGGAGGGTTGGGCCCAGTACTTC. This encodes CSVENMREGWAQYF.

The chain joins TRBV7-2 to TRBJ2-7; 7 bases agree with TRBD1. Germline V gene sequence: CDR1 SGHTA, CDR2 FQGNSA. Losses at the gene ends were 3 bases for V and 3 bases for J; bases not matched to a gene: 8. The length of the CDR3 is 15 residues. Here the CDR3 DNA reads TGTGCCAGCAGCTTCGAGGACAGGCCTTTCTACGAGCAGTACTTC. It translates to CASSFEDRPFYEQYF.

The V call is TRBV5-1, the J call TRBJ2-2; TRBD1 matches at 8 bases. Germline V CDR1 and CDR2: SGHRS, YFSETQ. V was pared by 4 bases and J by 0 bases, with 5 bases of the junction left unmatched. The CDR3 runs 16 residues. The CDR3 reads CASSAGGTANTGELFF. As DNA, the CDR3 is TGCGCCAGCAGCGCAGGGGGCACCGCGAACACCGGGGAGCTGTTTTTT. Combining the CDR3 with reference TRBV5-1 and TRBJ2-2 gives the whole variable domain KAGVTQTPRYLIKTRGQQVTLSCSPISGHRSVSWYQQTPGQGLQFLFEYFSETQRNKGNFPGRFSGRQFSNSRSEMNVSTLELGDSALYLCASSAGGTANTGELFFGEGSRLTVL.

The CDR3 DNA reads as TGTGCCAGCAGCGTGCGGGAGGACCCCCTCGAGCAGTACTTC. Translated: CASSVREDPLEQYF. The J gene is TRBJ2-7, the V gene TRBV11-1; 8 bases line up with TRBD2. Germline CDR1 SGHAT, CDR2 FQDESV (reference sequence). The CDR3 consists of 14 residues. With V trimmed by 5 bases and J by 6 bases, 9 bases remained unmatched. The full variable domain, its missing parts supplied by reference TRBV11-1 and TRBJ2-7, is EAEVAQSPRYKITEKSQAVAFWCDPISGHATLYWYRQILGQGPELLVQFQDESVVDDSQLPKDRFSAERLKGVDSTLKIQPAELGDSAMYLCASSVREDPLEQYFGPGTRLTVT.

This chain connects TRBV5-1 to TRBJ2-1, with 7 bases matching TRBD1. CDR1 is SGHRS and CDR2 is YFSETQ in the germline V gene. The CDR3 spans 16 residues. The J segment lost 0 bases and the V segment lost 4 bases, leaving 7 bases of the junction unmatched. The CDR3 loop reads CASSTPGQSSYNEQFF. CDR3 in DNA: TGCGCCAGCAGCACACCGGGACAGAGCTCCTACAATGAGCAGTTCTTC.

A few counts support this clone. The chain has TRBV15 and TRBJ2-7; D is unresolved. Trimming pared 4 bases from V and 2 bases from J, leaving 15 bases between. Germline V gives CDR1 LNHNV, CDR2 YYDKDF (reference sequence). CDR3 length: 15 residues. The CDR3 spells CATSTNLAGPYEQYF. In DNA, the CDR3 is TGTGCCACCAGCACTAACTTGGCAGGCCCCTACGAGCAGTACTTC.

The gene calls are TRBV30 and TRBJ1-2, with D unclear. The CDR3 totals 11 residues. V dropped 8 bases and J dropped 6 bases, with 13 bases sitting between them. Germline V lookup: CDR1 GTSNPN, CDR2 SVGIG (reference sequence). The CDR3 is CALVPPNGYTF. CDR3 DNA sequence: TGTGCCCTAGTACCACCCAATGGCTACACCTTC.

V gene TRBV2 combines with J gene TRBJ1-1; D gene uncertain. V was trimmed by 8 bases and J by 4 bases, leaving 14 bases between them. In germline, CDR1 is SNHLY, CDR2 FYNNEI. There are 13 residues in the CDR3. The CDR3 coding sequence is TGTGCCAGCCGTTTCGGGTTGGGCACTGAAGCTTTCTTT. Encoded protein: CASRFGLGTEAFF.